This T cell receptor (beta chain) comes out of a study of control samples from healthy donors and cancer patients (dated by TCRdb to the early 2020s). Library creation used the immunoSEQ multiplex PCR assay. Imported from immuneACCESS, the table was reduced by TCRdb to in-frame sequences with V and J called. These copies leave out some clones; in studies compared against another copy, an unresolved V gene accounts for under half, and the cause of the remainder is not known. The sample table shows approximately 120,000 clones, and around 90% are seen once. Together, the top ten hold 7% to 10% of the sample. The V end gives up 10 bases and the J end 7 bases, leaving 12 bases in the junction not matched to a gene. CDR1 is given as ENHRY and CDR2 as SYGVKD, both from the germline V gene. Including the terminal cysteine and phenylalanine, the CDR3 comprises 13 residues. The sequence is cut down to CDR3 DNA, 39 bases in frame from base 1.

As regards this clone: The antigen this receptor binds is unknown. Nothing much larger sits one base from this clone, and base qualities are not available.

Here the chain combines TRBV10-3 and TRBJ1-2, with 7 bases matching TRBD1. Sequencing used blood. This TCR came from a man between 40 and 49 years old in good health. The nucleotides are TGTGCCACCTTGCGACAGGGATCTCCTGGCTACACCTTC. Protein translation: CATLRQGSPGYTF.